This TCR beta chain was recovered during a study of chemoradiotherapy in HPV16-positive cancers. Whole-study results and caveats: HPV-specific T cells were functionally defined from only a couple of HPV16-positive patients.

The count of this clone is one. Its specificity is unknown. The germline gives CDR1 SGDLS, CDR2 YYNGEE. CDR3 length: 15 amino acids. The V end was cut by 1 base, the J end by 2 bases, with 10 bases between. Generated by immunoSEQ multiplex PCR, the TCRdb table keeps only in-frame clones and is missing some. The sample includes about 21,000 clones, 75% to 90% of them seen just once. The origin of this receptor is a human donor with HPV-associated anogenital cancer. V is TRBV9 and J is TRBJ2-1; the D gene is possibly TRBD1 (6 bases). This specimen was blood, taken from a patient who underwent chemoradiotherapy. CDR3 sequence: CASSVQGSAYNEQFF. The CDR3 region has the DNA TGTGCCAGCAGCGTACAGGGGTCGGCCTACAATGAGCAGTTCTTC.